A single sample is the source of the 9 T cell receptor beta chains below, sequenced in a study of blood T cell repertoires in COVID-19. Sequencing was performed with immunoSEQ multiplex PCR; in TCRdb, only in-frame clones are kept and a portion is missing. The repertoire has some 230,000 clones, 70% to 90% of them found once; the top ten carry about 0.93%. Sequencing was carried out using peripheral blood. These receptors were collected from a middle-aged man with acute or convalescent COVID-19.

The chain employs TRBV19 and TRBJ1-5; weak D call: TRBD1 (5 bases). This CDR3 region has 14 residues. V dropped 9 bases and J dropped 5 bases, with 17 bases sitting between them. Germline V lookup: CDR1 LNHDA, CDR2 SQIVND (reference sequence). The CDR3 spells CASQSKWGDQPQHF. The CDR3 region has the DNA TGTGCCAGCCAGTCGAAGTGGGGCGATCAGCCCCAGCATTTT.

The chain combines TRBV5-1 with TRBJ1-2; D is uncertain. Trimming shortened V by 0 bases and J by 4 bases, and 13 bases separated the two germline ends. The germline V gene has CDR1 SGHRS and CDR2 YFSETQ. CDR3 size: 15 residues. The CDR3, as DNA: TGCGCCAGCAGCTTGGAGCCGGGTAGTAGCTATGGCTACACCTTC. Residues: CASSLEPGSSYGYTF.

The chain joins TRBV2 to TRBJ2-3; maybe TRBD2 (5 bases). This CDR3 has 13 residues. CDR1 is SNHLY and CDR2 is FYNNEI in the germline V gene. The V and J ends lost 6 bases and 7 bases respectively, with 14 bases between them. In DNA, the CDR3 is TGTGCCAGCAGAAAAGGACTCCCGAATACGCAGTATTTT. It translates to CASRKGLPNTQYF. Combining the CDR3 with reference TRBV2 and TRBJ2-3 gives the whole variable domain EPEVTQTPSHQVTQMGQEVILRCVPISNHLYFYWYRQILGQKVEFLVSFYNNEISEKSEIFDDQFSVERPDGSNFTLKIRSTKLEDSAMYFCASRKGLPNTQYFGPGTRLTVL.

V gene TRBV11-2 combines with J gene TRBJ2-1; 11 bases agree with TRBD2. The CDR3 length is 17 residues. Germline V gene data show CDR1 as SGHAT and CDR2 as FQNNGV. The trim removed 0 bases at V and 9 bases at J, leaving 10 bases unmatched. CDR3 in DNA: TGTGCCAGCAGCTTAGATTTAATAGCGGGGGGGCAAGGTGAGCAGTTCTTC. Translation gives CASSLDLIAGGQGEQFF. The full variable domain, rest sourced from reference TRBV11-2 and TRBJ2-1, is EAGVAQSPRYKIIEKRQSVAFWCNPISGHATLYWYQQILGQGPKLLIQFQNNGVVDDSQLPKDRFSAERLKGVDSTLKIQPAKLEDSAVYLCASSLDLIAGGQGEQFFGPGTRLTVL.

This chain connects TRBV3-1 (or the pseudogene TRBV3-2) to TRBJ1-4; 7 bases align to TRBD1. The CDR3 has 16 amino acids. The V segment lost 4 bases and the J segment 0 bases; nucleotides outside the gene matches: 5. Germline values: CDR1 LGHDT, CDR2 YNNKEL (reference sequence). CDR3 nucleotides: TGTGCCAGCAGCCCGCGACAGGGCGCAACTAATGAAAAACTGTTTTTT. Protein sequence: CASSPRQGATNEKLFF.

The genes are TRBV5-1 and TRBJ1-5, with D tentatively TRBD1 (6 bases). Trimming pared 5 bases from V and 6 bases from J, leaving 12 bases between. CDR3 length: 13 residues. Germline CDR1 SGHRS, CDR2 YFSETQ. The CDR3 sequence: CASSLQGPQPQHF. CDR3 sequence (DNA): TGCGCCAGCAGTTTACAGGGTCCTCAGCCCCAGCATTTT.

V usage is TRBV3-1 (or the pseudogene TRBV3-2) and J usage is TRBJ2-5; weak D call: TRBD2 (7 bases). The V end lost 0 bases, the J end lost 0 bases, and 11 bases lay between the germline ends. Per germline, CDR1 LGHDT and CDR2 YNNKEL (reference sequence). The CDR3 runs to 16 residues. CDR3 sequence (DNA): TGTGCCAGCAGCCAAGACAGGGGAGGGTACCAAGAGACCCAGTACTTC. Its protein product is CASSQDRGGYQETQYF.

In this sample, this clone turned up once. The V call is TRBV27, the J call TRBJ2-7; D is perhaps TRBD2 (6 bases). The germline gives CDR1 MNHEY, CDR2 SMNVEV (reference sequence). The CDR3 length is 14 residues. V shed 0 bases and J shed 0 bases, with 6 bases lying between them. CDR3 DNA: TGTGCCAGCAGTTTATCCGGGAGCTCCTACGAGCAGTACTTC. Protein product: CASSLSGSSYEQYF.

This chain joins TRBV9 and TRBJ2-1; TRBD2 matches 11 bases. Germline V gene data show CDR1 as SGDLS and CDR2 as YYNGEE. The CDR3 sequence is 16 residues long. Losses at the gene ends were 3 bases for V and 12 bases for J; bases not matched to a gene: 14. CDR3 nucleotide sequence: TGTGCCAGCAGCGCCGTCACTAGCGGGGGCCCCCCGACGCAGTTCTTC. Its translation: CASSAVTSGGPPTQFF.